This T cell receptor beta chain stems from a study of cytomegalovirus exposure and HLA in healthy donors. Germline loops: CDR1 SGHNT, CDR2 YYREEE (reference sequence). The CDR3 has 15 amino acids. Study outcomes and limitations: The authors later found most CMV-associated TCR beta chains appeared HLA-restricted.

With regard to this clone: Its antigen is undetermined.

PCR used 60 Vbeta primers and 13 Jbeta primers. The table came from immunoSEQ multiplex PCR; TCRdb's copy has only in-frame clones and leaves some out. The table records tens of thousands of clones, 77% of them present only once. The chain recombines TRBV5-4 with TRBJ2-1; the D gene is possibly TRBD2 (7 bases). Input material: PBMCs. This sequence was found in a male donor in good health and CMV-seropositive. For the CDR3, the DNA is TGTGAACTAGGGGGGGGCCTCAAGGAATCCAATGAGCAGTTCTTC. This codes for CELGGGLKESNEQFF.